The clone carrying this T cell receptor beta chain is a singleton in its sample. This CDR3 has 13 residues. Trimming stripped 2 bases from V and 1 base from J, with 5 bases between. Germline CDR1 is LGHDT and CDR2 is YNNKEL (reference sequence). Clones were sequenced by immunoSEQ multiplex PCR, and TCRdb holds only the in-frame ones, with some missing. The table includes a few hundred thousand clones, about 84% detected once. This sample is part of a study of blood T cell repertoires in COVID-19. The sample was peripheral blood. The gene calls are TRBV3-1 (or the pseudogene TRBV3-2) and TRBJ2-5; D is uncertain. The sequence was obtained from a man at least 80 years old with acute or convalescent COVID-19. CDR3 DNA sequence: TGTGCCAGCAGCCAAAGCGTCCAAGAGACCCAGTACTTC. Translating gives CASSQSVQETQYF.